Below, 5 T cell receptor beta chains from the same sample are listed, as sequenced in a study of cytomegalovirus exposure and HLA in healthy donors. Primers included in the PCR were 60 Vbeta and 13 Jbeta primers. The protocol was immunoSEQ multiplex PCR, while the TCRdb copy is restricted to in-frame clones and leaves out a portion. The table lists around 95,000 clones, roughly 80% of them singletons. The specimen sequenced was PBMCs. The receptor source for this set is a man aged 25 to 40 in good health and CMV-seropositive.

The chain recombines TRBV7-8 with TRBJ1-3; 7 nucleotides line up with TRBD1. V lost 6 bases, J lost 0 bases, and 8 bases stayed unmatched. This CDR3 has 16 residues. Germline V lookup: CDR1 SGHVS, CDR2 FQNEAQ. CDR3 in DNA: TGTGCCAGCAGTTTCCGGGGGACAGTCTCTGGAAACACCATATATTTT. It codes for CASSFRGTVSGNTIYF. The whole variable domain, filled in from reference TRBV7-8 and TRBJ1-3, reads GAGVSQSPRYKVAKRGQDVALRCDPISGHVSLFWYQQALGQGPEFLTYFQNEAQLDKSGLPSDRFFAERPEGSVSTLKIQRTQQEDSAVYLCASSFRGTVSGNTIYFGEGSWLTVV.

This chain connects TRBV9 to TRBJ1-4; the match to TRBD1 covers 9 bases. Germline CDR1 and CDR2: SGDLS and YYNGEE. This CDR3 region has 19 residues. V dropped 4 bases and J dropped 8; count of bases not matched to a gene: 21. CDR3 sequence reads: CASSLQWRGLGQGGEKLFF. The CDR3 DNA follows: TGTGCCAGCAGCCTACAATGGAGAGGACTGGGACAGGGCGGAGAAAAACTGTTTTTT.

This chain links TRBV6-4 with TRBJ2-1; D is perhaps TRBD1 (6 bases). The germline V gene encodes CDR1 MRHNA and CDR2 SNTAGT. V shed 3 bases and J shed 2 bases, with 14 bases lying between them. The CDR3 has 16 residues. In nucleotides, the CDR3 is TGTGCCAGCAGTGAGGGTTGGGGGCTCCCCTACAATGAGCAGTTCTTC. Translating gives CASSEGWGLPYNEQFF.

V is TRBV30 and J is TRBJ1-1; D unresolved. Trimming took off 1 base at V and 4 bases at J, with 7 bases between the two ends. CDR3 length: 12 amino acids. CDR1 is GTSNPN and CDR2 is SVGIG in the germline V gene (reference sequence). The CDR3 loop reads CAWSGGSTEAFF. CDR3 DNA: TGTGCCTGGAGTGGAGGGAGCACTGAAGCTTTCTTT.

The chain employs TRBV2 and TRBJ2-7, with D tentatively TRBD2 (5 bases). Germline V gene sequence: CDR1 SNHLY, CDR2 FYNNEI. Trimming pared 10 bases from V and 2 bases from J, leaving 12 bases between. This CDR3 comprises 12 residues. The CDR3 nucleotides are TGTGCCAATATGGACTGGACCTACGAGCAGTACTTC. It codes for CANMDWTYEQYF. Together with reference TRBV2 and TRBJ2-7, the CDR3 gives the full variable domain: EPEVTQTPSHQVTQMGQEVILRCVPISNHLYFYWYRQILGQKVEFLVSFYNNEISEKSEIFDDQFSVERPDGSNFTLKIRSTKLEDSAMYFCANMDWTYEQYFGPGTRLTVT.